This T cell receptor (beta chain) derives from a study of Graves' ophthalmopathy and Graves' hyperthyroidism. Study-level points and caveats: In predicting ophthalmopathy progression, the model reached about 69% sensitivity and under 75% specificity. Using a 13-signature model, the authors split ophthalmopathy from stable hyperthyroidism, with roughly 90% sensitivity and 80% to 84% specificity.

This clonotype was observed a few times. As yet, its antigen is unknown. From RNA, the CDR3 regions of TCR beta chains were amplified and sequenced. The authors performed first-round RT-PCR with HTBI primers and then a second-round multiplex PCR. A single record per CDR3 protein comes from TCRdb applying MiXCR to the multiplex PCR reads. Of 170,000 or so distinct CDR3 sequences in the sample, 37% are singletons; the top ten hold under 6.5%. The study enrolled ophthalmopathy donors with moderate-to-severe activity, CAS ≥3, NOSPECS ≥4 and duration under 3 months. The CDR3 sequence is 14 residues long. V was trimmed by 4 bases and J by 4 bases, leaving 13 bases between them. Looked up from germline, CDR1 is LGHNT and CDR2 is FRNRAP.

Material: peripheral blood. The sequence came from a woman aged 40 to 49 with Graves' ophthalmopathy. The V call is TRBV12-5, the J call TRBJ2-5; D is ambiguous. The CDR3 bases are TGTGCTAGTGGTTCCGGCTCCGTCGGAGAGACCCAGTACTTC. This encodes CASGSGSVGETQYF.